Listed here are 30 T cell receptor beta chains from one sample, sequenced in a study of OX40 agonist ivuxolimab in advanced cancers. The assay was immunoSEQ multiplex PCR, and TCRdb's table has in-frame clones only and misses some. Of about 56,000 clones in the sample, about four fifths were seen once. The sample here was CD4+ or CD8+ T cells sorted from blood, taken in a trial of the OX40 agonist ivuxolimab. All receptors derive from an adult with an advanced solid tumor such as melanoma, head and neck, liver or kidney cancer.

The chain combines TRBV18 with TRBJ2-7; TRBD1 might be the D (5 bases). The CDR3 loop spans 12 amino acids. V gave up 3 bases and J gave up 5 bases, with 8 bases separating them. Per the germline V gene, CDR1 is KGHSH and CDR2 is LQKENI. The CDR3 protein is CASSPDTDEQYF. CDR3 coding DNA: TGTGCCAGCTCACCGGACACCGACGAGCAGTACTTC.

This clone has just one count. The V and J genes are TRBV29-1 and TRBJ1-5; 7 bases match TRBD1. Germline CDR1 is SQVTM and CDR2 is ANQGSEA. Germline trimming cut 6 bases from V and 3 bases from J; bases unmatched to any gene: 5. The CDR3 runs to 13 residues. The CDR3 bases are TGCAGCGTCCAGGGGGGACCCAATCAGCCCCAGCATTTT. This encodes CSVQGGPNQPQHF.

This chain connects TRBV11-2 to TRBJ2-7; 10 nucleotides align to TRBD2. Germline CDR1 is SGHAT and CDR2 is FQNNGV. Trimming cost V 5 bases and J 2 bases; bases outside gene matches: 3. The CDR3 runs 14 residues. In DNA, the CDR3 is TGTGCCAGCAGCACTAGCGGGGTCACCTACGAGCAGTACTTC. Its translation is CASSTSGVTYEQYF.

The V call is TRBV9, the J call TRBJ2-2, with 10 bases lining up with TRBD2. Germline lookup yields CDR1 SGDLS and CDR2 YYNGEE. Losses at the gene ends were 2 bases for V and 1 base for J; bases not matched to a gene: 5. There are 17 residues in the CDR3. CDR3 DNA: TGTGCCAGCAGCGTTCTCCTAGCGGGGGTGAACACCGGGGAGCTGTTTTTT. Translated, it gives CASSVLLAGVNTGELFF.

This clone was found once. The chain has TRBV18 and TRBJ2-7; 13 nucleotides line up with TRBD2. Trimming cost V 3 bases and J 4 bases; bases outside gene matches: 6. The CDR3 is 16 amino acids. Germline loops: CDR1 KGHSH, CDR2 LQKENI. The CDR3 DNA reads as TGTGCCAGCTCACCCGGACTAGCGGGGGAAGGGTACGAGCAGTACTTC. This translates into CASSPGLAGEGYEQYF.

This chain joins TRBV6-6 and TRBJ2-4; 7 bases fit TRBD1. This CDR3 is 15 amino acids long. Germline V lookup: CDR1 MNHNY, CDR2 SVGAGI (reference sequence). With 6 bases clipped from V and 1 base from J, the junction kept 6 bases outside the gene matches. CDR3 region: CASSEDRVAKNIQYF. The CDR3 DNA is TGTGCCAGCAGCGAAGACAGGGTCGCCAAAAACATTCAGTACTTC.

The CDR3 nucleotides are TGTGCCAGCAGTTATTCGCTTGGGGGCTCTGGAAACACCATATATTTT. Protein sequence: CASSYSLGGSGNTIYF. The rearrangement uses TRBV6-5 and TRBJ1-3, with D maybe TRBD1 (5 bases). V dropped 3 bases and J dropped 0 bases, with 12 bases sitting between them. The CDR3 has 16 amino acids. CDR1 is MNHEY, CDR2 SVGAGI, per germline.

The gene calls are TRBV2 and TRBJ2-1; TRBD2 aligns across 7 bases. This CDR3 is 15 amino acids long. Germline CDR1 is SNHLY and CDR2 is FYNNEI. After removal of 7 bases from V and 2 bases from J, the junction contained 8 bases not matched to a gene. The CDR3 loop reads CASNLAGVAYNEQFF. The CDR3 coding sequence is TGTGCCAGCAATCTGGCGGGAGTGGCCTACAATGAGCAGTTCTTC.

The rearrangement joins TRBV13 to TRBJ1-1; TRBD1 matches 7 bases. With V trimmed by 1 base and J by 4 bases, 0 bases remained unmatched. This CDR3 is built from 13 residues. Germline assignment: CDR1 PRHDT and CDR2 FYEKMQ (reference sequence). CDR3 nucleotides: TGTGCCAGCAGCTTAGACAGGGGCACTGAAGCTTTCTTT. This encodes CASSLDRGTEAFF. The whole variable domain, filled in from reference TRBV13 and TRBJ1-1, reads AAGVIQSPRHLIKEKRETATLKCYPIPRHDTVYWYQQGPGQDPQFLISFYEKMQSDKGSIPDRFSAQQFSDYHSELNMSSLELGDSALYFCASSLDRGTEAFFGQGTRLTVV.

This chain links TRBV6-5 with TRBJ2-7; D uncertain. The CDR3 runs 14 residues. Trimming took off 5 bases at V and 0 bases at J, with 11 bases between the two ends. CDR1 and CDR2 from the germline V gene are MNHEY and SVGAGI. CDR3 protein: CASSEDASSYEQYF. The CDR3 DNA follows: TGTGCCAGCAGTGAAGATGCTAGCTCCTACGAGCAGTACTTC.

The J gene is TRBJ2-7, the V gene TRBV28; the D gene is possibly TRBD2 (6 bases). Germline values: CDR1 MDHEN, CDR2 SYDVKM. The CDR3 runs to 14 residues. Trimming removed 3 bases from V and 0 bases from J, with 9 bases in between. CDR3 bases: TGTGCCAGCAGTTTCGGGGGATCCTCCTACGAGCAGTACTTC. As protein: CASSFGGSSYEQYF.

This chain's CDR3 is CASSLAFRQGATEAFF. CDR3 coding DNA: TGTGCCAGCAGCTTAGCTTTTCGACAGGGGGCCACTGAAGCTTTCTTT. The chain recombines TRBV7-8 with TRBJ1-1; TRBD1 agrees at 10 bases. V shed 0 bases and J 4 bases; nucleotides not matched to a gene: 5. The CDR3 is made up of 16 amino acids. The germline CDR1 and CDR2 sequences are SGHVS and FQNEAQ.

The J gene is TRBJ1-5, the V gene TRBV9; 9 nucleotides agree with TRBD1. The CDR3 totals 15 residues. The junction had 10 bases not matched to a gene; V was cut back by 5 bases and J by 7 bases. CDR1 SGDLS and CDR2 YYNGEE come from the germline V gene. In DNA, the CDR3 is TGTGCCAGCAGTCCCACAGGGGGCAACGGGCAGCCCCAGCATTTT. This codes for CASSPTGGNGQPQHF.

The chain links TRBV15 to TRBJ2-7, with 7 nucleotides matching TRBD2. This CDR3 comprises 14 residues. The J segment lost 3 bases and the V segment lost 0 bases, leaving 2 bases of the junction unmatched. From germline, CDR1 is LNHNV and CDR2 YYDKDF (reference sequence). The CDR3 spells CATSRERGIYEQYF. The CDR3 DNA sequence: TGTGCCACCAGCAGAGAGCGGGGGATCTACGAGCAGTACTTC.

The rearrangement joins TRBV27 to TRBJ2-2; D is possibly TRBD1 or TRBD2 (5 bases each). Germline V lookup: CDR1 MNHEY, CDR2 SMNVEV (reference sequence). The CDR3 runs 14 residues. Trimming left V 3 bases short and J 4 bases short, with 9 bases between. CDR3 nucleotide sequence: TGTGCCAGCAGTTTGGGACGAGGCACCGGGGAGCTGTTTTTT. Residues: CASSLGRGTGELFF.

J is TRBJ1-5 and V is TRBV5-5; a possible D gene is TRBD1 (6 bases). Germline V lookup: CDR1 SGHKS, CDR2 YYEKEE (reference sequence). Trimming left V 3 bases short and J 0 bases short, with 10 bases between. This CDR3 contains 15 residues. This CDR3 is CASSSDRTSNQPQHF. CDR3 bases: TGTGCCAGCAGCTCCGACAGGACTAGCAATCAGCCCCAGCATTTT.

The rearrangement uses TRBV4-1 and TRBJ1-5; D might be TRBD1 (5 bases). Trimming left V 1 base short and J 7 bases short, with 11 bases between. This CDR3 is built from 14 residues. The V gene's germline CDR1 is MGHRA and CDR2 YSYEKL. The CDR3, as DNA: TGCGCCAGCAGCCAAGTAGGGGCTGGGCAGCCCCAGCATTTT. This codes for CASSQVGAGQPQHF.

The CDR3 DNA reads TGTGCCAGTAGTATATTACCCTCAACTAATGAAAAACTGTTTTTT. Translation gives CASSILPSTNEKLFF. This chain uses TRBV19 with TRBJ1-4; D remains ambiguous. The CDR3 is made up of 15 amino acids. Germline loops: CDR1 LNHDA, CDR2 SQIVND (reference sequence). V was pared by 2 bases and J by 0 bases, with 7 bases between.

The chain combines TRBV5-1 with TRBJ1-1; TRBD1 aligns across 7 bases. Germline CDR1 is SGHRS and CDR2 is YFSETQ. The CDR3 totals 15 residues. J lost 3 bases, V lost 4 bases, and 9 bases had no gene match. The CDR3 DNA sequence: TGCGCCAGCAGCGCCCGACCTCAGGGGGACACTGAAGCTTTCTTT. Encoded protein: CASSARPQGDTEAFF.

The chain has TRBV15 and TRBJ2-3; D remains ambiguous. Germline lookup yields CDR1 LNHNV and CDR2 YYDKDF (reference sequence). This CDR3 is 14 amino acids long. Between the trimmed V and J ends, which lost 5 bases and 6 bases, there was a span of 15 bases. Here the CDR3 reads CATSESYGFDTQYF. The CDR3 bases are TGTGCCACCAGCGAATCGTACGGGTTCGATACGCAGTATTTT.

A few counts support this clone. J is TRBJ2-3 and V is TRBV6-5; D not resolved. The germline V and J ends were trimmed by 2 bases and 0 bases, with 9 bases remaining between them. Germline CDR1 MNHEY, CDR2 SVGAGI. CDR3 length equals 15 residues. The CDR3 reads CASSYRGRSTDTQYF. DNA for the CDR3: TGTGCCAGCAGTTACCGCGGCAGAAGCACAGATACGCAGTATTTT.

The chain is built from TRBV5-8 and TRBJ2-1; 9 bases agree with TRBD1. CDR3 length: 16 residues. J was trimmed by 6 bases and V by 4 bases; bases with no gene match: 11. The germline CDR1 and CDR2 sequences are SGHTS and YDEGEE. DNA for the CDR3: TGTGCCAGCAGCCCGGGACAGGGAACGGCGCGCAATGAGCAGTTCTTC. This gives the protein CASSPGQGTARNEQFF.

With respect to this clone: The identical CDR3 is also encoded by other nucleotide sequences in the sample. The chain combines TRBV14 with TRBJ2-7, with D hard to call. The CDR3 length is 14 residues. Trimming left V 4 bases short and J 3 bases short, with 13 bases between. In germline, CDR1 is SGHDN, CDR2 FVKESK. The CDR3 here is CASSRSRQSYEQYF. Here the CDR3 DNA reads TGTGCCAGCAGCCGAAGTAGGCAGAGCTACGAGCAGTACTTC.

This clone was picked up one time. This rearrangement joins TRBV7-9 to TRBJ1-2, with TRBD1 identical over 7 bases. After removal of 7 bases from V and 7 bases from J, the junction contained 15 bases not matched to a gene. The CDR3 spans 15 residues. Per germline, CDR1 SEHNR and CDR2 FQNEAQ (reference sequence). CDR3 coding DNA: TGTGCCAGCACCCTTACAGGGGCCGTTATTGGTGGCTACACCTTC. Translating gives CASTLTGAVIGGYTF.

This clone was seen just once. CDR3 in DNA: TGCAGCGTTGAATCCACTAGCGGGGGGGCCTACGAGCAGTACTTC. It is translated as CSVESTSGGAYEQYF. V and J are TRBV29-1 and TRBJ2-7; 13 bases agree with TRBD2. CDR3 size: 15 residues. CDR1 and CDR2 (germline): SQVTM, ANQGSEA. Germline trimming cut 2 bases from V and 2 bases from J; bases unmatched to any gene: 3.

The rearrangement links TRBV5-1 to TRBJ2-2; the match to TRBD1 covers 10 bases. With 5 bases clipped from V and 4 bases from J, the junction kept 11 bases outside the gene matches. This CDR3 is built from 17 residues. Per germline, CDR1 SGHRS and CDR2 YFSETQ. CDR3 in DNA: TGCGCCAGCAGTCCAGGGGGACAGGGGCCGGGCACCGGGGAGCTGTTTTTT. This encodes CASSPGGQGPGTGELFF.

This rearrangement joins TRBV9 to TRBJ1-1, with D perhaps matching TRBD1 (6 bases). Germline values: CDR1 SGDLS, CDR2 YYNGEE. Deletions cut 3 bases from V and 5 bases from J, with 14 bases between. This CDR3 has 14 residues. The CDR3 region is CASSARPGTTEAFF. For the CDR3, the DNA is TGTGCCAGCAGCGCCCGACCTGGGACAACTGAAGCTTTCTTT.

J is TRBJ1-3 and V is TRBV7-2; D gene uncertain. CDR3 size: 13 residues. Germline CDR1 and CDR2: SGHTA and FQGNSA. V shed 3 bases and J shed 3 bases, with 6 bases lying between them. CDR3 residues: CASSFRRGNTIYF. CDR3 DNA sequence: TGTGCCAGCAGCTTTAGGCGTGGAAACACCATATATTTT. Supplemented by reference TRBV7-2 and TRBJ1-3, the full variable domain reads GAGVSQSPSNKVTEKGKDVELRCDPISGHTALYWYRQSLGQGLEFLIYFQGNSAPDKSGLPSDRFSAERTGGSVSTLTIQRTQQEDSAVYLCASSFRRGNTIYFGEGSWLTVV.

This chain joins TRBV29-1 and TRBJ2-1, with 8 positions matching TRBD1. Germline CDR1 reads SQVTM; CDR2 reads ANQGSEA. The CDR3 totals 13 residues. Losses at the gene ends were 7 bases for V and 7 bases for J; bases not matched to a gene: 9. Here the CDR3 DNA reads TGCAGCGAGCTAGGACAGGGAATGAATGAGCAGTTCTTC. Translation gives CSELGQGMNEQFF.

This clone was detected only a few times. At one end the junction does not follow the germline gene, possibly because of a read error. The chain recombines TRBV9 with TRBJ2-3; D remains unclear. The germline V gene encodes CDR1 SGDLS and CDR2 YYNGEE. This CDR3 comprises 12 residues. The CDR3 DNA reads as TGTGCCAGCAGCGTCGAAGGCCAAGCGCCTGTATTT. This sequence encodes CASSVEGQAPVF.